The rows below give T cell receptor beta chains drawn from one sample of a study of control samples from healthy donors and cancer patients. Sequencing was performed with immunoSEQ multiplex PCR; in TCRdb, only in-frame clones are kept and a portion is missing. The sample holds about 94,000 clones; 90% are singletons and the top ten take roughly 3.4%. The sample was blood. Receptors were obtained from a woman aged 18-29 years in good health. Both conserved end residues are part of each CDR3. The D gene is left open where the match is weak. The size of a clone is reported for some rows only, either as once, few or many, or as a class for expanded clones.

V gene,D gene,J gene,clone size,CDR3 length,CDR3 protein,CDR3 DNA
TRBV19,TRBD1,TRBJ1-2,once,16,CASSIATGNSYYGYTF,TGTGCCAGTAGTATCGCGACAGGGAATAGTTACTATGGCTACACCTTC
TRBV7-3,NA,TRBJ2-3,NA,13,CASSAGAGSAQYF,TGTGCCAGCAGCGCCGGAGCCGGGAGCGCGCAGTATTTT
TRBV3-1/TRBV3-2,TRBD1,TRBJ2-5,NA,14,CASSRGTGPETQYF,TGTGCCAGCAGCCGAGGGACAGGGCCCGAGACCCAGTACTTC
TRBV5-1,NA,TRBJ2-7,NA,15,CASSNGGPTSYEQYF,TGCGCCAGCAGCAACGGGGGGCCAACCTCCTACGAGCAGTACTTC
TRBV6-4,NA,TRBJ2-1,NA,16,CASSDSGGESYNEQFF,TGTGCCAGCAGTGACTCAGGTGGGGAATCCTACAATGAGCAGTTCTTC
TRBV4-1,NA,TRBJ2-1,NA,16,CASSQDFVAKGNEQFF,TGCGCCAGCAGCCAAGATTTCGTAGCCAAAGGGAATGAGCAGTTCTTC
TRBV6-5,NA,TRBJ1-2,NA,15,CASRVWGEGNYGYTF,TGTGCCAGCAGGGTGTGGGGGGAAGGGAACTATGGCTACACCTTC
TRBV5-6,TRBD1,TRBJ2-3,NA,16,CASSFMGQGSTDTQYF,TGTGCCAGCAGCTTCATGGGACAGGGGAGCACAGATACGCAGTATTTT
TRBV5-4,TRBD2,TRBJ2-2,NA,16,CASSERRTSITGELFF,TGTGCCAGCAGCGAAAGGAGGACTAGTATCACCGGGGAGCTGTTTTTT
TRBV6-5,NA,TRBJ2-1,NA,12,CASSLSRYEQFF,TGTGCCAGCAGTCTTTCACGCTACGAGCAGTTCTTC
TRBV19,NA,TRBJ2-6,NA,18,CASSIPPGVRPGANVLTF,TGTGCCAGTAGTATACCCCCCGGGGTACGGCCTGGGGCCAACGTCCTGACTTTC
TRBV5-4,TRBD1,TRBJ1-4,NA,16,CASSQTGGATNEKLFF,TGTGCCAGCAGTCAGACAGGGGGGGCAACTAATGAAAAACTGTTTTTT
TRBV5-8,TRBD2,TRBJ2-1,NA,16,CASSLGLAVAYNEQFF,TGTGCCAGCAGCTTGGGACTAGCGGTGGCCTACAATGAGCAGTTCTTC
TRBV5-1,TRBD1,TRBJ2-3,once,15,CASSTGQGNTDTQYF,TGCGCCAGCAGCACGGGACAGGGAAACACAGATACGCAGTATTTT
TRBV5-1,NA,TRBJ1-4,NA,15,CASSSAGYRTEKLFF,TGCGCCAGCAGCTCCGCAGGGTACCGGACTGAAAAACTGTTTTTT
TRBV3-1/TRBV3-2,TRBD2,TRBJ2-3,many,16,CASSQEGLGITDTQYF,TGTGCCAGCAGCCAGGAAGGACTAGGGATCACAGATACGCAGTATTTT
TRBV7-9,NA,TRBJ1-1,NA,12,CASSFMNTEAFF,TGTGCCAGCAGCTTTATGAACACTGAAGCTTTCTTT